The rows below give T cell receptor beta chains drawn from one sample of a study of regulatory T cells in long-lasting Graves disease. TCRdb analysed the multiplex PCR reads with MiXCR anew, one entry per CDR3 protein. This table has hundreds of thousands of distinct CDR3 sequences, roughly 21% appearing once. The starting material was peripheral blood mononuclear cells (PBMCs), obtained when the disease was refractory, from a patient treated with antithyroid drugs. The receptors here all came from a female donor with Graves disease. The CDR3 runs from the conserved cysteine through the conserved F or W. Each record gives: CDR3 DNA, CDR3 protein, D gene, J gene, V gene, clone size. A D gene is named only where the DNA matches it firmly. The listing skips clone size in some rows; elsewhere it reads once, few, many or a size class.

TGTGCCAGCAGCCGTACGAGCCGCACAGATACGCAGTATTTT	CASSRTSRTDTQYF	.	TRBJ2-3	TRBV27	.
TGTGCCAGCAGTTCCGCCGACATGCTGGTGGCCCAGCATTTT	CASSSADMLVAQHF	.	TRBJ1-5	TRBV27	.
TGTGCCAGCAGCCCGGACAGCCCGATAAGGGATGGCTACACCTTC	CASSPDSPIRDGYTF	.	TRBJ1-2	TRBV9	few
TGTGCCAGCAGCCCACCAAACCCCTTCCTGAACACTGAAGCTTTCTTT	CASSPPNPFLNTEAFF	.	TRBJ1-1	TRBV3-1	many
TGCGCCAGCAGCCCAGGCCGCCCGGCTTTCTTT	CASSPGRPAFF	.	TRBJ1-1	TRBV10-2	many
TGTGCCAGCAGCTTAGCCAGGGTGAACACTGAAGCTTTCTTT	CASSLARVNTEAFF	.	TRBJ1-1	TRBV7-9	many
TGTGCCAGCAGCTCCAACAGGGGGCGAACCGGGGAGCTGTTTTTT	CASSSNRGRTGELFF	TRBD1	TRBJ2-2	TRBV2	many
TGCGCCAGCAGCAAGGGGGGTGCGGCCAAAAACATTCAGTACTTC	CASSKGGAAKNIQYF	.	TRBJ2-4	TRBV5-1	few
TGCAGCGTTGTGAGGGGGCTCACTGAAGCTTTCTTT	CSVVRGLTEAFF	TRBD1	TRBJ1-1	TRBV29-1	.
TGTGCCAGCAGCTTAGTAAGGGGAGCCAAAAACATTCAGTACTTC	CASSLVRGAKNIQYF	.	TRBJ2-4	TRBV7-2	.
TGTGCCAGCAGCCCGGTCCCGGGTCTGCCCTACGAGCAGTACTTC	CASSPVPGLPYEQYF	.	TRBJ2-7	TRBV7-9	.
TGTGCCAGCAACCTGTGGGGACTAGCGGGAGAGACCCAGTACTTT	CASNLWGLAGETQYF	TRBD2	TRBJ2-5	TRBV2	many
TGTGCCAGCAGCTCACACAGGGGGATTAGGGGAGAGACCCAGTACTTC	CASSSHRGIRGETQYF	TRBD1	TRBJ2-5	TRBV7-9	many
TGTGCCAGCAGCTCCGGGACAGGCTACGAGCAGTACTTC	CASSSGTGYEQYF	TRBD1	TRBJ2-7	TRBV7-2	many
TGTGCCAGCAGTTACCCTAGCGGGGATAAAGAGACCCAGTACTTC	CASSYPSGDKETQYF	TRBD2	TRBJ2-5	TRBV6-9	.
TGTGCCAGCAGTGGACGGGGACAGGGGGCGGACGAGCAGTACTTC	CASSGRGQGADEQYF	TRBD1	TRBJ2-7	TRBV2	many
TGTGCCAGCAGTGGTCTGGGGAATTCACCCCTCCACTTT	CASSGLGNSPLHF	.	TRBJ1-6	TRBV2	.
TGTGCCAGCAGCCAAGCAGGACATCACCAAGAGACCCAGTACTTC	CASSQAGHHQETQYF	.	TRBJ2-5	TRBV28	many
TGTGCCAGCAGCCCATTCTCCGGAGTATTTGAAGCTTTCTTT	CASSPFSGVFEAFF	.	TRBJ1-1	TRBV14	.
TGTGCCACCAGTGATACGACAGGGAGTGGGGACATTCAGTACTTC	CATSDTTGSGDIQYF	TRBD1	TRBJ2-4	TRBV24-1	few
TGTGCCAGCAGTTACTCGAAGGAGACGCAGGGAGTAGAAAAACTGTTTTTT	CASSYSKETQGVEKLFF	.	TRBJ1-4	TRBV6-2/TRBV6-3	many
TGTGCCAGCAGCCACCGGACAGGGAATCAGCCCCAGCATTTT	CASSHRTGNQPQHF	TRBD1	TRBJ1-5	TRBV3-1	.
TGTGCCACCAGCAGAAGCGTCACGGCTAGCAGTCGCACAGATACGCAGTATTTT	CATSRSVTASSRTDTQYF	.	TRBJ2-3	TRBV15	.
TGTGCCAGCAGTCCCCGCCCGGGCGGAAGCTATGGCTACACCTTC	CASSPRPGGSYGYTF	.	TRBJ1-2	TRBV27	many
TGCGCCAGCAGCCAAGGTCAGCCCTCCTACAATGAGCAGTTCTTC	CASSQGQPSYNEQFF	.	TRBJ2-1	TRBV4-1	.
TGTGCCAGCAGTGAACGGGACGGAAAGTTCTACGAGCAGTACTTC	CASSERDGKFYEQYF	.	TRBJ2-7	TRBV2	many
TGTGCCAGTAGTATCGGACTGATGAAGCGGGGGGGTGCAGATACGCAGTATTTT	CASSIGLMKRGGADTQYF	TRBD2	TRBJ2-3	TRBV19	few
TGTGCCAGCAGCTTAGTTCGGGCCCAGCCCCAGCATTTT	CASSLVRAQPQHF	.	TRBJ1-5	TRBV7-2	few
TGCAGTGCTAGATCGGTTGGCAGGGCACAGCACGAGCAGTACTTC	CSARSVGRAQHEQYF	.	TRBJ2-7	TRBV20-1	.
TGTGCCAGCAGCTTAGGTAGTGGGACAACGTACTTC	CASSLGSGTTYF	.	TRBJ2-5	TRBV7-8	many
TGCAGTGCTAGAGATCCCTCCGGGACAGGGAAAGAGACCCAGTACTTC	CSARDPSGTGKETQYF	TRBD1	TRBJ2-5	TRBV20-1	many
TGTGCCAGCTCACCACAGGGGGAACTCTACGAGCAGTACTTC	CASSPQGELYEQYF	.	TRBJ2-7	TRBV18	.
TGCAGTGCTGCCCGGAGTAGCGGGATATCAGATACGCAGTATTTT	CSAARSSGISDTQYF	TRBD2	TRBJ2-3	TRBV20-1	few
TGTGCCAGCAGCTCCAGGGACAGGGGGCAAGAAAAACTGTTTTTT	CASSSRDRGQEKLFF	TRBD1	TRBJ1-4	TRBV7-9	few
TGTGCCAGTAGTATTCTGGGGCCCCAAGAGACCCAGTACTTC	CASSILGPQETQYF	.	TRBJ2-5	TRBV19	.
TGTGCCAGCAGTTACGGACACGAGCAGTACTTC	CASSYGHEQYF	.	TRBJ2-7	TRBV6-2/TRBV6-3	many
TGTGCCAGTATAAAAAGGGGCAGTTTAAATCAGCCCCAGCATTTT	CASIKRGSLNQPQHF	.	TRBJ1-5	TRBV19	.
TGTGCCAGCTCACCGGGTTCAGCGAATTCACCCCTCCACTTT	CASSPGSANSPLHF	.	TRBJ1-6	TRBV18	many
TGTGCCAGCAGTTACGGGGTGAGCACAGATACGCAGTATTTT	CASSYGVSTDTQYF	.	TRBJ2-3	TRBV28	.
TGTGCCAGCATCACCCGCCTCGGGGCCAACGTCCTGACTTTC	CASITRLGANVLTF	.	TRBJ2-6	TRBV28	many
TGTGCCAGCTCATCACCCGGGGGGGGGGCTTTCTTT	CASSSPGGGAFF	.	TRBJ1-1	TRBV25-1	few
TGTGCCAGCACCCGTGGGGGACAGTTGAACACTGAAGCTTTCTTT	CASTRGGQLNTEAFF	TRBD1	TRBJ1-1	TRBV11-1	.
TGTGCCAGCAGCTTAGCGGGGACCGGGCGGAGAGGCTACACCTTC	CASSLAGTGRRGYTF	.	TRBJ1-2	TRBV7-9	.
TGTGCCAGCAGCCATAGGACAGGAGCATGGGAGACCCAGTACTTC	CASSHRTGAWETQYF	TRBD1	TRBJ2-5	TRBV14	many
TGTGCCAGCAGCCAAGGAAGGTGGGAGACCCAGTACTTC	CASSQGRWETQYF	.	TRBJ2-5	TRBV4-2	many
TGTGCCAGCAGCTTAAATGGACTAGCACCATACGAGCAGTACTTC	CASSLNGLAPYEQYF	TRBD2	TRBJ2-7	TRBV7-2	many
TGTGCCAGCAGTCAACTAGCGGGGTTCCGAGATACGCAGTATTTT	CASSQLAGFRDTQYF	TRBD2	TRBJ2-3	TRBV12-3/TRBV12-4	many
TGTGCCAGCAGTCCGACATCATCGGGACAGAGATTCTACGAGCAGTACTTC	CASSPTSSGQRFYEQYF	TRBD1	TRBJ2-7	TRBV12-3/TRBV12-4	many
TGCGCCAGCAGCCAAAGACAGGGGGCCTTGGCTAACTATGGCTACACCTTC	CASSQRQGALANYGYTF	TRBD1	TRBJ1-2	TRBV4-1	.
TGTGCCTGGGGACCGTTCAACACTGAAGCTTTCTTT	CAWGPFNTEAFF	.	TRBJ1-1	TRBV30	many
TGTGCCAGTAGTATAACTGGCGGGAGGGGGGCGTCACCAGTATACGAGCAGTACTTC	CASSITGGRGASPVYEQYF	TRBD2	TRBJ2-7	TRBV19	.
TGTGCCAGCAGTGATCGTTCGGGACAGAGAGACAATGAGCAGTTCTTC	CASSDRSGQRDNEQFF	TRBD1	TRBJ2-1	TRBV2	.
TGTGCCAGTAAAGTTGGGACAGGGTGGGATAGCTCCTATAATTCACCCCTCCACTTT	CASKVGTGWDSSYNSPLHF	TRBD1	TRBJ1-6	TRBV19	many
TGTGCCTGGAGCACAGGGCTGCCCGGTCAGCCCCAGCATTTT	CAWSTGLPGQPQHF	.	TRBJ1-5	TRBV30	many
TGTGCCAGCAGCCAAGATTTCCCCCGGGGGAGCTCCTATAATTCACCCCTCCACTTT	CASSQDFPRGSSYNSPLHF	.	TRBJ1-6	TRBV3-1	few
TGTGCCAGCAGTTTTTCAGGAGGGATCGAGACCCAGTACTTC	CASSFSGGIETQYF	.	TRBJ2-5	TRBV12-3/TRBV12-4	.
TGTGCCAGCAGTGAAGTTGCAGGTCCCTACACTGAAGCTTTCTTT	CASSEVAGPYTEAFF	.	TRBJ1-1	TRBV2	many
TGTGCCAGTAGTATAGTTGAGGCCAACGGCTACACCTTC	CASSIVEANGYTF	.	TRBJ1-2	TRBV19	.
TGTGCCAGCAGTCTTGGGTCATCGGCCCCCAATTCACCCCTCCACTTT	CASSLGSSAPNSPLHF	.	TRBJ1-6	TRBV12-3/TRBV12-4	many